The present entry profiles one T cell receptor (beta chain) with its context. Seattle participants joined during active infection and were tracked over time. These data originate in a study of blood T cell repertoires in COVID-19. For the study at large: PBMCs, B-cell-depleted T cells, or T cells were the source of the cDNA or gDNA that made up the material.

Here immunoSEQ multiplex PCR was the method, and the copy in TCRdb shows in-frame clones only, minus some. The data contain about 150,000 clones, roughly 84% of them seen just once; the ten biggest clones take up 9.5% to 13%. The clonotype comes from a woman aged 55 to 70 with COVID-19, enrolled during active disease. Sequencing used peripheral blood.

The CDR3 sequence is CASSARTSSYEQYF. CDR3 nucleotide sequence: TGTGCCAGCAGCGCGAGGACTTCTTCCTACGAGCAGTACTTC. This chain joins TRBV9 and TRBJ2-7; perhaps TRBD2 as D (5 bases). Germline-derived CDR1 and CDR2 are SGDLS and YYNGEE. This CDR3 has 14 residues. Trimming took 3 bases from V and 1 from J, leaving 11 bases between them.